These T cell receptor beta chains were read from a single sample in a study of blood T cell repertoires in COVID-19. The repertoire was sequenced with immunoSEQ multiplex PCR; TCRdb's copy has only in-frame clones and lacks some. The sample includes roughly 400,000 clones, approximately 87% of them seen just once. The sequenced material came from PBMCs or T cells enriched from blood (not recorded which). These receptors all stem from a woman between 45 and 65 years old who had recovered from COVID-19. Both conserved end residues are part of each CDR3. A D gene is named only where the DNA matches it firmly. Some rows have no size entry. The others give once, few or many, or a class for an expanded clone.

CDR3nt: TGTGCCAGCAGCCAAGAAGGTACCAGGGGGTGGGGCACTGAAGCTTTCTTT; CDR3aa: CASSQEGTRGWGTEAFF; v_gene: TRBV4-2; len: 17; abundance: NA; d_gene: TRBD1; j_gene: TRBJ1-1
CDR3nt: TGTGCCAGCAGGTTATCCACCAGTCGGGGTGGTGGTGAAAAACTGTTTTTT; CDR3aa: CASRLSTSRGGGEKLFF; v_gene: TRBV28; len: 17; abundance: NA; d_gene: NA; j_gene: TRBJ1-4
CDR3nt: TGTGCCAAAAAAAACCCCAGGGGCTCGAACACTGAAGCTTTCTTT; CDR3aa: CAKKNPRGSNTEAFF; v_gene: TRBV2; len: 15; abundance: NA; d_gene: NA; j_gene: TRBJ1-1
CDR3nt: TGTGCCAGCAGTGAAGTGACAGAGACCTACGAGCAGTACTTC; CDR3aa: CASSEVTETYEQYF; v_gene: TRBV6-1; len: 14; abundance: NA; d_gene: NA; j_gene: TRBJ2-7
CDR3nt: TGTGCCAGCAGTTTAGACAGGGTTCGCACGTACTTC; CDR3aa: CASSLDRVRTYF; v_gene: TRBV27; len: 12; abundance: NA; d_gene: TRBD1; j_gene: TRBJ2-7
CDR3nt: TGTGCCAGTACCTCAAACCGGGACTGGCGACGAGAGACGCAGTATTTT; CDR3aa: CASTSNRDWRRETQYF; v_gene: TRBV19; len: 16; abundance: NA; d_gene: NA; j_gene: TRBJ2-3
CDR3nt: TGTGCCAGCAGCCCACTAGACCTGAAGGGGACCCAGTACTTC; CDR3aa: CASSPLDLKGTQYF; v_gene: TRBV7-8; len: 14; abundance: NA; d_gene: NA; j_gene: TRBJ2-5
CDR3nt: TGTGCCACCCTTACAGTGAACTCCTACGAGCAGTACTTC; CDR3aa: CATLTVNSYEQYF; v_gene: TRBV6-5; len: 13; abundance: NA; d_gene: NA; j_gene: TRBJ2-7
CDR3nt: TGTGCCAGCACGCCGGGGCAGGGGGTGGGTGGCTACACCTTC; CDR3aa: CASTPGQGVGGYTF; v_gene: TRBV28; len: 14; abundance: NA; d_gene: TRBD1; j_gene: TRBJ1-2
CDR3nt: TGCGCCAGCAGCCAAAACTTTCGGCTAGCGACCGGGGAGCTGTTTTTT; CDR3aa: CASSQNFRLATGELFF; v_gene: TRBV4-1; len: 16; abundance: once; d_gene: NA; j_gene: TRBJ2-2
CDR3nt: TGTGCCAGCAGTTTAAGGGGACAGATAAATTCACCCCTCCACTTT; CDR3aa: CASSLRGQINSPLHF; v_gene: TRBV28; len: 15; abundance: NA; d_gene: TRBD1; j_gene: TRBJ1-6
CDR3nt: TGTGCCAGCAGCCCCCGCTCAGATGAGCAGTTCTTC; CDR3aa: CASSPRSDEQFF; v_gene: TRBV13; len: 12; abundance: NA; d_gene: NA; j_gene: TRBJ2-1
CDR3nt: TGTGCCAGCAGCAGGACAGTAAACACTGAAGCTTTCTTT; CDR3aa: CASSRTVNTEAFF; v_gene: TRBV12-3/TRBV12-4; len: 13; abundance: NA; d_gene: NA; j_gene: TRBJ1-1
CDR3nt: TGTGCCAGCAGTGAAGTTACCGGGACTAGCGGCTTGAGGGGCAATGAGCAGTTCTTC; CDR3aa: CASSEVTGTSGLRGNEQFF; v_gene: TRBV2; len: 19; abundance: NA; d_gene: TRBD2; j_gene: TRBJ2-1
CDR3nt: TGTGCCAGCAGTGGGGTACCGAGACAGGGGCCCCGTGGCCCGAACACTGAAGCTTTCTTT; CDR3aa: CASSGVPRQGPRGPNTEAFF; v_gene: TRBV2; len: 20; abundance: NA; d_gene: TRBD1; j_gene: TRBJ1-1
CDR3nt: TGCGCCAGCAGCTTTATACAGGGTGGCGAGCAGTACTTC; CDR3aa: CASSFIQGGEQYF; v_gene: TRBV5-1; len: 13; abundance: NA; d_gene: NA; j_gene: TRBJ2-7
CDR3nt: TGTGCCAGCTCACCACCTGCGAGATATGGCTACACCTTC; CDR3aa: CASSPPARYGYTF; v_gene: TRBV18; len: 13; abundance: NA; d_gene: NA; j_gene: TRBJ1-2
CDR3nt: TGTGCCAGCAGCCAAGCGTCGCGGGGTGAGGGAGGAGATACGCAGTATTTT; CDR3aa: CASSQASRGEGGDTQYF; v_gene: TRBV4-2; len: 17; abundance: NA; d_gene: NA; j_gene: TRBJ2-3
CDR3nt: TGTGCCAGTAAGCGGTCAGTTTATCAGCCCCAGCATTTT; CDR3aa: CASKRSVYQPQHF; v_gene: TRBV19; len: 13; abundance: once; d_gene: NA; j_gene: TRBJ1-5
CDR3nt: TGTGCCAGCAGTCCCAACAGGGGGAATCAGCCCCAGCATTTT; CDR3aa: CASSPNRGNQPQHF; v_gene: TRBV2; len: 14; abundance: NA; d_gene: TRBD1; j_gene: TRBJ1-5
CDR3nt: TGTGCCAGCAGCCAAGAATCGGGACACCCTCTCCTCAATGAGCAGTTCTTC; CDR3aa: CASSQESGHPLLNEQFF; v_gene: TRBV14; len: 17; abundance: NA; d_gene: NA; j_gene: TRBJ2-1
CDR3nt: TGTGCCAGCAGCCCGTACGAGGCCGGGGAGCTGTTTTTT; CDR3aa: CASSPYEAGELFF; v_gene: TRBV7-3; len: 13; abundance: NA; d_gene: NA; j_gene: TRBJ2-2
CDR3nt: TGTGCCAGCAGCTTTCGGAGGGGTCAGCTGAACACTGAAGCTTTCTTT; CDR3aa: CASSFRRGQLNTEAFF; v_gene: TRBV5-6; len: 16; abundance: NA; d_gene: NA; j_gene: TRBJ1-1
CDR3nt: TGTGCCAGCAGTTCTGGCGGGTACCAAGAGACCCAGTACTTC; CDR3aa: CASSSGGYQETQYF; v_gene: TRBV6-5; len: 14; abundance: once; d_gene: NA; j_gene: TRBJ2-5
CDR3nt: TGTGCCAGCGGAACAGGCATAGCTTGGGGAAGAGGCTACACCTTC; CDR3aa: CASGTGIAWGRGYTF; v_gene: TRBV28; len: 15; abundance: NA; d_gene: NA; j_gene: TRBJ1-2
CDR3nt: TGCGCCAGCAGCTTGGAGGGGACTAGCGGAAACAATGAGCAGTTCTTC; CDR3aa: CASSLEGTSGNNEQFF; v_gene: TRBV5-1; len: 16; abundance: NA; d_gene: TRBD2; j_gene: TRBJ2-1
CDR3nt: TGTGCCAGTAGTATAGGAAAGGCTCAGTTGCACCGGGACACTGAAGCTTTCTTT; CDR3aa: CASSIGKAQLHRDTEAFF; v_gene: TRBV19; len: 18; abundance: NA; d_gene: NA; j_gene: TRBJ1-1
CDR3nt: TGCGCCAGCAGAGGGCTGCAGGGGACGCTGGGTGGCTACACCTTC; CDR3aa: CASRGLQGTLGGYTF; v_gene: TRBV5-1; len: 15; abundance: NA; d_gene: NA; j_gene: TRBJ1-2
CDR3nt: TGTGCCAGCAGCCAAGATCCGGGACAGGGGGCGAAGAGCAATCAGCCCCAGCATTTT; CDR3aa: CASSQDPGQGAKSNQPQHF; v_gene: TRBV3-1/TRBV3-2; len: 19; abundance: NA; d_gene: TRBD1; j_gene: TRBJ1-5
CDR3nt: TGTGCCAGCGGGGACAGGGGCCATGGCTACACCTTC; CDR3aa: CASGDRGHGYTF; v_gene: TRBV6-5; len: 12; abundance: NA; d_gene: TRBD1; j_gene: TRBJ1-2
CDR3nt: TGTGCCAGTAGCAGGGGAGACAGGGGGTATTACGAGCAGTACTTC; CDR3aa: CASSRGDRGYYEQYF; v_gene: TRBV19; len: 15; abundance: NA; d_gene: TRBD1; j_gene: TRBJ2-7
CDR3nt: TGTGCCAGCAGCCAAGGGCAGGGGGTCTACAATGAGCAGTTCTTC; CDR3aa: CASSQGQGVYNEQFF; v_gene: TRBV3-1/TRBV3-2; len: 15; abundance: NA; d_gene: TRBD1; j_gene: TRBJ2-1
CDR3nt: TGTGCCAGCAGGCTAGCGGGCGGAGAGACCCAGTACTTC; CDR3aa: CASRLAGGETQYF; v_gene: TRBV2; len: 13; abundance: NA; d_gene: TRBD2; j_gene: TRBJ2-5
CDR3nt: TGCGCCAGCAGCCCCCAGCCGGACACTAAAACCTACGAGCAGTACTTC; CDR3aa: CASSPQPDTKTYEQYF; v_gene: TRBV5-1; len: 16; abundance: NA; d_gene: NA; j_gene: TRBJ2-7
CDR3nt: TGTGCCAGCAGTCTTCCGGGGACAGGGTGGAGTGAGCAGTACTTC; CDR3aa: CASSLPGTGWSEQYF; v_gene: TRBV27; len: 15; abundance: NA; d_gene: TRBD1; j_gene: TRBJ2-7
CDR3nt: TGTGCCAGCGTGGTTGGGCCCCTGTTCACTGAAGCTTTCTTT; CDR3aa: CASVVGPLFTEAFF; v_gene: TRBV18; len: 14; abundance: NA; d_gene: NA; j_gene: TRBJ1-1
CDR3nt: TGTGCCAGCAGCGTCCGGGACAGAATATCTGGGGCCAACGTCCTGACTTTC; CDR3aa: CASSVRDRISGANVLTF; v_gene: TRBV5-8; len: 17; abundance: NA; d_gene: TRBD1; j_gene: TRBJ2-6
CDR3nt: TGTGCCAGCAGCCTAGGGGGACTAGGAGACAATGAGCAGTTCTTC; CDR3aa: CASSLGGLGDNEQFF; v_gene: TRBV7-2; len: 15; abundance: NA; d_gene: TRBD2; j_gene: TRBJ2-1
CDR3nt: TGTGCCAGCAGCTTGGTCCTCTACGAGCAGTACTTC; CDR3aa: CASSLVLYEQYF; v_gene: TRBV5-5; len: 12; abundance: NA; d_gene: NA; j_gene: TRBJ2-7
CDR3nt: TGCAGCGTTGAGGGACTTCCGGATGAGCAGTTCTTC; CDR3aa: CSVEGLPDEQFF; v_gene: TRBV29-1; len: 12; abundance: NA; d_gene: NA; j_gene: TRBJ2-1